Included here is one TCR beta chain sequence, with context. This entry is derived from a study of blood T cell repertoires in COVID-19. Study-level background: Some COVID-19 samples were acute and others convalescent; all came from the United States, Italy and Spain. T cells, B-cell-depleted T cells, or PBMCs supplied cDNA or gDNA.

Germline CDR1 reads MNHEY; CDR2 reads SVGEGT. V was pared by 0 bases and J by 3 bases, with 6 bases of the junction left unmatched. CDR3 length equals 17 residues. Generated by immunoSEQ multiplex PCR, the TCRdb table keeps only in-frame clones and is missing some. This sample has about 200,000 clones, with more than 80% found just once. This clonotype was obtained from a woman of 80 years or more with acute or convalescent COVID-19. Sequencing input: peripheral blood. The chain links TRBV6-2 or TRBV6-3 to TRBJ1-5, with 9 bases lining up with TRBD1. CDR3 coding DNA: TGTGCCAGCAGTTACTCCCGGGACAGGGCTTCCAATCAGCCCCAGCATTTT. Translation: CASSYSRDRASNQPQHF.